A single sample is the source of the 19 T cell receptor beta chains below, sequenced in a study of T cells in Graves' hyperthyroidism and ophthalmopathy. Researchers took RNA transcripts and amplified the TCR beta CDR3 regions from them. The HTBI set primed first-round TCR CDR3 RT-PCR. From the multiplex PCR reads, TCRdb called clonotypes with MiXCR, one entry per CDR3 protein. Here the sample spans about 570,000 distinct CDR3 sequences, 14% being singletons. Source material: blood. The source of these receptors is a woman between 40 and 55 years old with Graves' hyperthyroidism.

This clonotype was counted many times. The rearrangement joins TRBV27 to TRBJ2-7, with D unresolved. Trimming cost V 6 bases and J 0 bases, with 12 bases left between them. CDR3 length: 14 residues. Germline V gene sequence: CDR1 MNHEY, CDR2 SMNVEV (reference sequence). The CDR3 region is CASRPAPSSYEQYF. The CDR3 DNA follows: TGTGCCAGCAGACCAGCCCCCTCCTCCTACGAGCAGTACTTC.

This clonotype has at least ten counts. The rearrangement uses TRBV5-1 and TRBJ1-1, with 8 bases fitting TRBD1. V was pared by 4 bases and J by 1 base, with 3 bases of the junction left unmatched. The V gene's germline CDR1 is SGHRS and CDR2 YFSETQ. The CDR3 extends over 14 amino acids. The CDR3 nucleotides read TGCGCCAGCAGCCCGGGACAGGAGAACACTGAAGCTTTCTTT. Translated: CASSPGQENTEAFF.

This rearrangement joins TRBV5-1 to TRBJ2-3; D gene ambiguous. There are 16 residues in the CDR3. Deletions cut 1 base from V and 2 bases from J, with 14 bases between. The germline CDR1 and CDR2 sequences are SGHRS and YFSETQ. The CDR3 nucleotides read TGCGCCAGCAGCTTGTGGGCTGGGCCGACCACAGATACGCAGTATTTT. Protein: CASSLWAGPTTDTQYF.

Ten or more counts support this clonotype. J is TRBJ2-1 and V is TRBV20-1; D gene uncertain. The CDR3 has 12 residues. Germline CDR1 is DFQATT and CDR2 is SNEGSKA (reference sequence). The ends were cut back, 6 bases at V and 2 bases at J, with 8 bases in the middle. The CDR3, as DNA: TGCAGTGCAAAGGACGCCTACAATGAGCAGTTCTTC. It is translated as CSAKDAYNEQFF.

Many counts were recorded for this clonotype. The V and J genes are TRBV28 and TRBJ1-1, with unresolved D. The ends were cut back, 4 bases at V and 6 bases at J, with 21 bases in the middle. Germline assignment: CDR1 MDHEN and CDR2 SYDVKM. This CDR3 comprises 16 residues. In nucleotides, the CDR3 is TGTGCCAGCAGTTCCATAATGGCGGGGAAGAGGGCTGAAGCTTTCTTT. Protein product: CASSSIMAGKRAEAFF.

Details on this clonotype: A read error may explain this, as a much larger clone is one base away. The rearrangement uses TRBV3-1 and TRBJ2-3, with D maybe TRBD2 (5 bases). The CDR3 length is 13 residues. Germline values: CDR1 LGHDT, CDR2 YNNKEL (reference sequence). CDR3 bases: TGTGCCAGCGGCCAAGAGCGGTTTGCTACGCAGTATTTT. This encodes CASGQERFATQYF.

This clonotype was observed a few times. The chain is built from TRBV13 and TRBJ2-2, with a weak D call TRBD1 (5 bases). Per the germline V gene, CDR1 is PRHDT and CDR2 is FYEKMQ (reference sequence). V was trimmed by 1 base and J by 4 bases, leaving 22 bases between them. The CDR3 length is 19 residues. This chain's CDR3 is CASSLATVGRRGPTGELFF. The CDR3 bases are TGTGCCAGCAGCTTAGCCACCGTGGGGCGAAGGGGCCCCACCGGGGAGCTGTTTTTT.

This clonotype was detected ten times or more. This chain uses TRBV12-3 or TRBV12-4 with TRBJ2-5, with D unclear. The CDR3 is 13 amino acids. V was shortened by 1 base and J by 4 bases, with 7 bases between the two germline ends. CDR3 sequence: CASSLDDRETQYF. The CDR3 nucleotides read TGTGCCAGCAGTTTAGACGATAGAGAGACCCAGTACTTC.

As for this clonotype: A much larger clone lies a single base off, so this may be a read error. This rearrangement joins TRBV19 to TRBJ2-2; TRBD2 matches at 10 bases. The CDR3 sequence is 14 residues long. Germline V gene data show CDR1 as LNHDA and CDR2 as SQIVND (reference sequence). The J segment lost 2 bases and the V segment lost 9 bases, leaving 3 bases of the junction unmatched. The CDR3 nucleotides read TGTGCCAGCGGACTAGCGGATAACACCGGGGAGCTGTTTTTT. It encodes CASGLADNTGELFF.

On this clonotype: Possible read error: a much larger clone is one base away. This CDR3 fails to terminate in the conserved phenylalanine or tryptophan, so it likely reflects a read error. The CDR3 spells CASSSGTNFNNEQFL. CDR3 in DNA: TGTGCCAGCAGTTCCGGGACAAACTTCAACAATGAGCAGTTCCTC. The chain employs TRBV12-3 or TRBV12-4 and TRBJ2-1; D might be TRBD1 (6 bases). Deletions cut 4 bases from V and 5 bases from J, with 15 bases between. This CDR3 is 15 amino acids long.

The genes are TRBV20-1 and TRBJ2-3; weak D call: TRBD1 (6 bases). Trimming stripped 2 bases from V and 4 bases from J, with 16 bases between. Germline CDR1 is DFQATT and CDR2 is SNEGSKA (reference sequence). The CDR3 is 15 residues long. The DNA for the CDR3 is TGCAGTGCTAGATCTGGCAGGGGTATCGCAGATACGCAGTATTTT. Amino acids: CSARSGRGIADTQYF.

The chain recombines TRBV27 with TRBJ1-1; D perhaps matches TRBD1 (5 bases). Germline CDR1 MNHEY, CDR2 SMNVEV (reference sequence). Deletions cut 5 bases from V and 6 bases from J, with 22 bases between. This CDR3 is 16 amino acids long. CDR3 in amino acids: CASSVRDRGYVSEAFF. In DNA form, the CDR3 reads TGTGCCAGCAGTGTCCGGGACCGCGGTTATGTATCTGAAGCTTTCTTT.

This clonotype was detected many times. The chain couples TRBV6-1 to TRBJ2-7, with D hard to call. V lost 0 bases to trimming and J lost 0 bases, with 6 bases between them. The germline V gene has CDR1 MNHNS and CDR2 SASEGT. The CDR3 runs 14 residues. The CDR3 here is CASSEAGPSYEQYF. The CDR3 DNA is TGTGCCAGCAGTGAAGCCGGCCCCTCCTACGAGCAGTACTTC.

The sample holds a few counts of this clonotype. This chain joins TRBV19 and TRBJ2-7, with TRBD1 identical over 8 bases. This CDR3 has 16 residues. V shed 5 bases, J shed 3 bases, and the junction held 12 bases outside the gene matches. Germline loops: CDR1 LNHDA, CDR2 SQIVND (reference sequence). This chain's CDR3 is CASSPSRTGFNYEQYF. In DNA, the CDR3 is TGTGCCAGTAGTCCATCAAGGACAGGGTTTAACTACGAGCAGTACTTC.

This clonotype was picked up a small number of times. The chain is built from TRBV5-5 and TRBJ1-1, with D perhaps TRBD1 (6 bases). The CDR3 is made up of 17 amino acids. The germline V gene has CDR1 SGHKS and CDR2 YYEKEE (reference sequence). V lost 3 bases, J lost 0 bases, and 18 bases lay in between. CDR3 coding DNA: TGTGCCAGCAGCTATACCGGGGGGCCAAACATGAACACTGAAGCTTTCTTT. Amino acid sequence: CASSYTGGPNMNTEAFF.

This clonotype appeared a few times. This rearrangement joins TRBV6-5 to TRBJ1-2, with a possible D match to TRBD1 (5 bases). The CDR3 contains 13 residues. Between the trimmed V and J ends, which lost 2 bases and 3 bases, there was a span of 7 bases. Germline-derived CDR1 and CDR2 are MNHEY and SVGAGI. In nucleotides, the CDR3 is TGTGCCAGCAGTTACAGGGACTACTATGGCTACACCTTC. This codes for CASSYRDYYGYTF.

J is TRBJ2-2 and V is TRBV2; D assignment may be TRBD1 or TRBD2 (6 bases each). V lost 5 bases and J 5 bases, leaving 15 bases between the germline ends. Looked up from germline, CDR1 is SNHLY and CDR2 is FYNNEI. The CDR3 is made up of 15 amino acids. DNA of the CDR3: TGTGCCAGCAGTCGTGAGCAGGGGAGGACCGGGGAGCTGTTTTTT. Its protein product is CASSREQGRTGELFF.

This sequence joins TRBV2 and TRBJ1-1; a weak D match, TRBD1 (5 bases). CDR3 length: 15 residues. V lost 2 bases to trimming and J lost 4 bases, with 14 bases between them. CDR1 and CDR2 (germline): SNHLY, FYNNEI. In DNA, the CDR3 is TGTGCCAGCAGTGAAATCCCCGCGGGGCCCACTGAAGCTTTCTTT. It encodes CASSEIPAGPTEAFF.

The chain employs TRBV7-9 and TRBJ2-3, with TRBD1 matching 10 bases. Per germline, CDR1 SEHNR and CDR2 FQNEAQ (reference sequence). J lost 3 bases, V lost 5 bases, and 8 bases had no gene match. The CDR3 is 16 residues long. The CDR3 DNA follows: TGTGCCAGCAGCCCCCCGGGACAGGGGTGGACAGATACGCAGTATTTT. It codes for CASSPPGQGWTDTQYF.